The 27 T cell receptor beta chains below all came from one sample that was sequenced in a study of radiotherapy plus CTLA-4 blockade in lung cancer. Here immunoSEQ multiplex PCR was the method, and the copy in TCRdb shows in-frame clones only, minus some. The repertoire holds tens of thousands of clones, roughly 78% seen once, with roughly 10% in the top ten. Sequenced here: peripheral blood, sampled from a patient treated with radiotherapy plus ipilimumab. These receptors all come from a human donor with non-small cell lung cancer who had a complete response to radiotherapy plus ipilimumab.

This clone has only a few counts. The rearrangement joins TRBV28 to TRBJ1-2; weak D call: TRBD1 (6 bases). The germline V and J ends were trimmed by 6 bases and 5 bases, with 25 bases remaining between them. The CDR3 has 17 residues. Per germline, CDR1 MDHEN and CDR2 SYDVKM. CDR3 in DNA: TGTGCCAGCAGCCACCAGGGGTTGGGGGCGGAAGTGTATGGCTACACCTTC. Translation gives CASSHQGLGAEVYGYTF.

This chain connects TRBV6-5 to TRBJ2-1; D call uncertain. The V gene lost 3 bases and the J gene lost 0 bases, with 12 bases spanning the gap. The CDR3 has 16 residues. Per the germline V gene, CDR1 is MNHEY and CDR2 is SVGAGI. The CDR3 loop is CASSYTRKSSYNEQFF. CDR3 nucleotides: TGTGCCAGCAGTTATACGCGGAAAAGCTCCTACAATGAGCAGTTCTTC.

The chain has TRBV29-1 and TRBJ1-2; D remains ambiguous. Trimming pared 8 bases from V and 7 bases from J, leaving 17 bases between. The CDR3 totals 12 residues. Germline assignment: CDR1 SQVTM and CDR2 ANQGSEA. In DNA form, the CDR3 reads TGCAGCCACCTTGTGGCGCGGGGTGGCTACACCTTC. Residues: CSHLVARGGYTF.

This clone was seen a handful of times. The chain carries TRBV5-4 and TRBJ2-7; D may match TRBD1 or TRBD2 (5 bases each). V was clipped by 7 bases and J by 5 bases, with 13 bases between them. Germline assignment: CDR1 SGHNT and CDR2 YYREEE (reference sequence). This CDR3 is built from 12 residues. The CDR3 DNA sequence: TGTGCCAGCTGCAGGGACGGGAACGAGCAGTACTTC. Translation: CASCRDGNEQYF.

The chain is built from TRBV19 and TRBJ2-3; unclear D gene. CDR3 length equals 13 residues. Germline CDR1 and CDR2: LNHDA and SQIVND (reference sequence). Trimming cost V 8 bases and J 2 bases, with 11 bases left between them. As DNA, the CDR3 is TGTGCCAGTTTGGAACAATTCACAGATACGCAGTATTTT. It encodes CASLEQFTDTQYF.

The genes are TRBV11-3 and TRBJ2-5; 9 bases fit TRBD1. The V segment lost 3 bases and the J segment 9 bases; nucleotides outside the gene matches: 11. The CDR3 sequence is 15 residues long. The germline V gene encodes CDR1 SGHNT and CDR2 YENEEA. The CDR3 spells CASSFTGTGSGAQYF. CDR3 bases: TGTGCCAGCAGCTTCACCGGGACAGGGAGTGGGGCCCAGTACTTC.

V usage is TRBV30 and J usage is TRBJ2-4; 9 nucleotides agree with TRBD1. CDR1 GTSNPN and CDR2 SVGIG come from the germline V gene (reference sequence). There are 15 residues in the CDR3. With 3 bases clipped from V and 5 bases from J, the junction kept 8 bases outside the gene matches. CDR3 residues: CAWRTLDRGQNIQYF. In DNA, the CDR3 is TGTGCCTGGAGAACACTGGACAGGGGTCAAAACATTCAGTACTTC.

The chain links TRBV6-1 to TRBJ1-3; no clear D. Trimming shortened V by 2 bases and J by 7 bases, and 12 bases separated the two germline ends. The CDR3 is made up of 14 amino acids. Germline CDR1 reads MNHNS; CDR2 reads SASEGT. The CDR3, as DNA: TGTGCCAGCAGTGAATCTGGGCGACGTAACACCATATATTTT. It is translated as CASSESGRRNTIYF.

The chain is built from TRBV2 and TRBJ1-5; 8 bases map to TRBD1. Germline CDR1 reads SNHLY; CDR2 reads FYNNEI. The CDR3 has 19 residues. V shed 1 base, J shed 0 bases, and the junction held 11 bases outside the gene matches. The CDR3 DNA reads as TGTGCCAGCAGTGAAGGGAGGACAGGGCCCGGGTATAGCAATCAGCCCCAGCATTTT. Translated, it gives CASSEGRTGPGYSNQPQHF.

The chain employs TRBV7-6 and TRBJ1-1, with D unclear. Per the germline V gene, CDR1 is SGHVS and CDR2 is FNYEAQ. The CDR3 sequence is 13 residues long. V was cut by 2 bases and J by 7 bases, with 11 bases left in between. Here the CDR3 reads CASSLRPRGEAFF. CDR3 in DNA: TGTGCCAGCAGCTTAAGGCCTCGCGGTGAAGCTTTCTTT.

This chain uses TRBV6-6 with TRBJ2-7; D ambiguous. Between the trimmed V and J ends, which lost 2 bases and 5 bases, there was a span of 7 bases. CDR1 and CDR2 from the germline V gene are MNHNY and SVGAGI (reference sequence). This CDR3 has 12 amino acids. The CDR3 here is CASSYGEDEQYV. The CDR3 region has the DNA TGTGCCAGCAGTTACGGGGAAGACGAGCAGTACGTC.

The chain is built from TRBV19 and TRBJ1-2; TRBD1 matches at 8 bases. Germline values: CDR1 LNHDA, CDR2 SQIVND (reference sequence). The junction had 21 bases not matched to a gene; V was cut back by 7 bases and J by 8 bases. The CDR3 length is 17 residues. The CDR3 protein is CASKSSSPGGAWGGYTF. For the CDR3, the DNA is TGTGCCAGTAAGTCGAGCTCGCCAGGGGGCGCGTGGGGCGGCTACACCTTC.

V gene TRBV5-1 combines with J gene TRBJ2-1; TRBD1 might be the D (7 bases). The CDR3 runs to 17 residues. V shed 3 bases and J shed 4 bases, with 20 bases lying between them. CDR1 and CDR2 from the germline V gene are SGHRS and YFSETQ. The CDR3 DNA reads TGCGCCAGCAGCTGGACATACAGGGGAGGTGCATACAATGAGCAGTTCTTC. This codes for CASSWTYRGGAYNEQFF.

The chain has TRBV6-5 and TRBJ1-2; D might be TRBD1 (5 bases). Trimming took off 5 bases at V and 4 bases at J, with 5 bases between the two ends. The CDR3 is 11 residues long. In germline, CDR1 is MNHEY, CDR2 SVGAGI. The CDR3 DNA reads as TGTGCCAGCAGTGGGGGCTATGGCTACACCTTC. Encoded protein: CASSGGYGYTF.

The V gene is TRBV7-2, the J gene TRBJ2-7; D unclear. Germline lookup yields CDR1 SGHTA and CDR2 FQGNSA. The CDR3 has 12 residues. V gave up 4 bases and J gave up 3 bases, with 7 bases separating them. The CDR3 coding sequence is TGTGCCAGCAGCTCGACTCACTACGAGCAGTACTTC. It translates to CASSSTHYEQYF.

The J gene is TRBJ2-1, the V gene TRBV4-3, with D uncertain. Trimming stripped 3 bases from V and 0 bases from J, with 6 bases between. The germline V gene has CDR1 LGHNA and CDR2 YSLEER. The CDR3 spans 14 residues. The CDR3 here is CASSQGISYNEQFF. DNA for the CDR3: TGCGCCAGCAGCCAGGGGATCTCCTACAATGAGCAGTTCTTC.

V and J are TRBV18 and TRBJ2-5; 8 positions agree with TRBD2. Germline values: CDR1 KGHSH, CDR2 LQKENI. Trimming cost V 5 bases and J 2 bases; bases outside gene matches: 7. The CDR3 spans 15 residues. CDR3 nucleotides: TGTGCCAGCTCATTCAGACTAGCGACTCAAGAGACCCAGTACTTC. This codes for CASSFRLATQETQYF.

The V call is TRBV29-1, the J call TRBJ1-1; 10 bases line up with TRBD1. J gave up 5 bases and V 7 bases, and 10 bases lay outside the gene matches. The CDR3 consists of 14 residues. Germline V gene lookup returns CDR1 SQVTM and CDR2 ANQGSEA. CDR3: CSATVGQGGTEAFF. Here the CDR3 DNA reads TGCAGCGCCACCGTCGGACAGGGGGGTACTGAAGCTTTCTTT.

The chain combines TRBV6-5 with TRBJ1-1; 9 bases are shared with TRBD1. The CDR3 is 16 amino acids. CDR1 is MNHEY and CDR2 is SVGAGI in the germline V gene. J gave up 0 bases and V 4 bases, and 6 bases lay outside the gene matches. Here the CDR3 DNA reads TGTGCCAGCAGTTCTCCGGGACAGGGCTTGAACACTGAAGCTTTCTTT. Translated: CASSSPGQGLNTEAFF.

The chain links TRBV6-5 to TRBJ2-3; D uncertain. This CDR3 region has 16 residues. The V gene lost 0 bases and the J gene lost 2 bases, with 12 bases spanning the gap. Germline CDR1 reads MNHEY; CDR2 reads SVGAGI. The CDR3 loop reads CASSYSGRYNTDTQYF. In nucleotides, the CDR3 is TGTGCCAGCAGTTACTCGGGCAGGTACAACACAGATACGCAGTATTTT.

V usage is TRBV27 and J usage is TRBJ2-7; 11 bases line up with TRBD1. Germline V CDR1 and CDR2: MNHEY, SMNVEV (reference sequence). V lost 6 bases to trimming and J lost 2 bases; unmatched junction nucleotides: 6. The CDR3 consists of 15 residues. CDR3 loop: CASRQGTGGTYEQYV. Written as DNA, the CDR3 is TGTGCCAGCAGGCAAGGGACAGGGGGGACCTACGAGCAGTACGTC.

This clone has only a few counts. The chain joins TRBV18 to TRBJ2-1; 10 bases are a match to TRBD2. Unmatched junction bases numbered 10, after V lost 8 bases and J lost 9 bases. The CDR3 spans 14 residues. Germline assignment: CDR1 KGHSH and CDR2 LQKENI. The CDR3 loop reads CASKDLAGEVEQFF. In DNA, the CDR3 is TGTGCCAGCAAAGATCTAGCGGGAGAAGTTGAGCAGTTCTTC.

The chain links TRBV7-6 to TRBJ2-3; D may be TRBD1 (5 bases). The V and J ends lost 5 bases and 2 bases respectively, with 11 bases between them. The CDR3 is made up of 14 amino acids. In germline, CDR1 is SGHVS, CDR2 FNYEAQ. The CDR3 bases are TGTGCCAGCAGCGCAAGACAGAACACAGATACGCAGTATTTT. Translating it yields CASSARQNTDTQYF.

V is TRBV9 and J is TRBJ2-2; D unclear. Trimming shortened V by 0 bases and J by 2 bases, and 8 bases separated the two germline ends. The CDR3 has 15 amino acids. Germline V gives CDR1 SGDLS, CDR2 YYNGEE. This CDR3 reads CASSVGWENTGELFF. CDR3 sequence (DNA): TGTGCCAGCAGCGTAGGCTGGGAAAACACCGGGGAGCTGTTTTTT.

The chain couples TRBV11-2 to TRBJ1-2, with 8 nucleotides matching TRBD1. The CDR3 runs 15 residues. The germline CDR1 and CDR2 sequences are SGHAT and FQNNGV. V dropped 2 bases and J dropped 4; count of bases not matched to a gene: 6. The CDR3 loop reads CASSLTDRGGYGYTF. Here the CDR3 DNA reads TGTGCCAGCAGCTTAACTGACAGGGGAGGCTATGGCTACACCTTC.

The V and J genes are TRBV9 and TRBJ1-2; D may be TRBD1 (5 bases). Germline CDR1 is SGDLS and CDR2 is YYNGEE. CDR3 length: 14 amino acids. Trimming pared 0 bases from V and 9 bases from J, leaving 15 bases between. The CDR3 bases are TGTGCCAGCAGCGTAGGAGCGGGGGTGGGGAGCTACACCTTC. As protein: CASSVGAGVGSYTF.

This chain joins TRBV7-9 and TRBJ2-7, with D possibly being TRBD1 (6 bases). Trimming took off 8 bases at V and 7 bases at J, with 15 bases between the two ends. This CDR3 comprises 12 residues. Per germline, CDR1 SEHNR and CDR2 FQNEAQ (reference sequence). CDR3 sequence: CASGQWAREQYV. DNA of the CDR3: TGTGCCAGCGGACAGTGGGCACGGGAGCAGTACGTC.